The 9 T cell receptor beta chains given below trace back to one sample, sequenced in a study of shared clonotypes between healthy human individuals. The repertoire was sequenced with immunoSEQ multiplex PCR; TCRdb's copy has only in-frame clones and lacks some. The profile shows about 2,500,000 clones, around nine tenths of them singletons. The source material was naive CD4+ T cells sorted from blood. Specified subset: CD45RA+ positively selected. The receptors here all came from a man aged 18 to 35 in good health.

This rearrangement joins TRBV5-4 to TRBJ2-2; 8 positions agree with TRBD2. The CDR3 runs 16 residues. Germline V CDR1 and CDR2: SGHNT, YYREEE (reference sequence). V was clipped by 4 bases and J by 1 base; unmatched bases: 6. In DNA form, the CDR3 reads TGTGCCAGCAGCCTTTATCTAGCGGGGAACACCGGGGAGCTGTTTTTT. Translated: CASSLYLAGNTGELFF. Together with reference TRBV5-4 and TRBJ2-2, the CDR3 gives the full variable domain: ETGVTQSPTHLIKTRGQQVTLRCSSQSGHNTVSWYQQALGQGPQFIFQYYREEENGRGNFPPRFSGLQFPNYSSELNVNALELDDSALYLCASSLYLAGNTGELFFGEGSRLTVL.

The chain carries TRBV4-3 and TRBJ2-1; 10 bases are a match to TRBD1. V shed 2 bases and J 4 bases; nucleotides not matched to a gene: 8. Looked up from germline, CDR1 is LGHNA and CDR2 is YSLEER. The CDR3 spans 17 residues. The CDR3 region has the DNA TGCGCCAGCAGCCAAAGCGGGACAGGGGCCTTTTACAATGAGCAGTTCTTC. It yields the protein CASSQSGTGAFYNEQFF.

This chain connects TRBV6-1 to TRBJ1-6, with D possibly TRBD1 on 6 matching bases. Between the trimmed V and J ends, which lost 4 bases and 5 bases, there was a span of 12 bases. Per the germline V gene, CDR1 is MNHNS and CDR2 is SASEGT. The CDR3 length is 15 residues. The CDR3 DNA is TGTGCCAGCAGTGTCGGGGGGGCGGATAATTCACCCCTCCACTTT. As protein: CASSVGGADNSPLHF.

CDR3 nucleotide sequence: TGTGCCAGCAGCTACAGGGTTTGGAATCAGCCCCAGCATTTT. This encodes CASSYRVWNQPQHF. The chain combines TRBV25-1 with TRBJ1-5, with a possible D match to TRBD1 (6 bases). Trimming stripped 6 bases from V and 4 bases from J, with 13 bases between. The CDR3 loop spans 14 amino acids. Germline CDR1 MGHDK, CDR2 SYGVNS.

The chain links TRBV10-3 to TRBJ2-5; D call uncertain. This CDR3 spans 15 amino acids. Deletions cut 6 bases from V and 4 bases from J, with 18 bases between. The germline gives CDR1 ENHRY, CDR2 SYGVKD. The DNA for the CDR3 is TGTGCCATCAGGAAGGACCGCGCGCGAGTAGAGACCCAGTACTTC. It codes for CAIRKDRARVETQYF.

Of note for this clone: This CDR3 is also generated by other DNA sequences in the sample. V and J are TRBV9 and TRBJ2-7; D may match TRBD1 or TRBD2 (5 bases each). The CDR3 spans 13 residues. V lost 0 bases and J lost 4, with 8 bases in between. Germline V gives CDR1 SGDLS, CDR2 YYNGEE. CDR3 nucleotides: TGTGCCAGCAGCGTAGATGAGGGGTACGAGCAGTACTTC. Translating gives CASSVDEGYEQYF.

The V call is TRBV7-6, the J call TRBJ1-1, with 8 bases matching TRBD1. V lost 3 bases, J lost 7 bases, and 7 bases stayed unmatched. Germline assignment: CDR1 SGHVS and CDR2 FNYEAQ. CDR3 length equals 14 residues. The CDR3 protein is CASSFTPGGDEAFF. For the CDR3, the DNA is TGTGCCAGCAGCTTCACCCCAGGGGGCGATGAAGCTTTCTTT.

The gene calls are TRBV7-6 and TRBJ1-5; possibly TRBD1 for D (6 bases). Trimming pared 4 bases from V and 2 bases from J, leaving 12 bases between. CDR1 is SGHVS, CDR2 FNYEAQ, per germline. The CDR3 runs to 15 residues. The CDR3 reads CASSSGEGGNQPQHF. DNA for the CDR3: TGTGCCAGCAGCTCCGGGGAGGGGGGCAATCAGCCCCAGCATTTT.

The V gene is TRBV6-5, the J gene TRBJ2-3; 12 bases align to TRBD2. Germline V CDR1 and CDR2: MNHEY, SVGAGI. J gave up 3 bases and V 4 bases, and 5 bases lay outside the gene matches. The CDR3 runs 16 residues. The CDR3 DNA follows: TGTGCCAGCAGTTCCCTAGCGGGGGGGAGAACAGATACGCAGTATTTT. Translation: CASSSLAGGRTDTQYF.